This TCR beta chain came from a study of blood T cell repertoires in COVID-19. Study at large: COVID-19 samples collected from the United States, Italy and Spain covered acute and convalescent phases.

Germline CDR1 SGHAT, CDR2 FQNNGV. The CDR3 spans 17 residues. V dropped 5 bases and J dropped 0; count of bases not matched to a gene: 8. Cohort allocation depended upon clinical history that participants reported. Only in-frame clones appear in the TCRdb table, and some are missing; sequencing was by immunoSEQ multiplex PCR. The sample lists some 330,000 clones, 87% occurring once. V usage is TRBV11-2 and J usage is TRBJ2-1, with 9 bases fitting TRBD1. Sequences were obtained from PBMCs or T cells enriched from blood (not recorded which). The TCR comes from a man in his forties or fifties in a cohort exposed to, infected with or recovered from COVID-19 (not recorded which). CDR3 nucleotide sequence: TGTGCCAGCAGCCCCCGGACAGGGGACTACTCCTACAATGAGCAGTTCTTC. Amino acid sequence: CASSPRTGDYSYNEQFF.